Detailed here is one T cell receptor beta chain. The sample belongs to a study of blood T cell repertoires in COVID-19. Per the original methods: Cell counts per sample came from amplifying reference gene primers. Sequencing used immunoSEQ multiplex PCR; TCRdb keeps in-frame clones, though not all of them. D and trimming were read from the DNA, whereas the V and J calls and clone size are those reported in that table. The sample includes about 210,000 clones, 65% to 90% seen only once; the top ten take 8.5% to 10%. The CDR3 runs 14 residues. Germline V lookup: CDR1 MDHEN, CDR2 SYDVKM. V was pared by 5 bases and J by 6 bases, with 17 bases between.

The origin of this receptor is a woman aged 50 to 60 with acute COVID-19. The specimen was PBMCs or T cells enriched from blood (not recorded which). The gene calls are TRBV28 and TRBJ2-7, with D possibly TRBD1 on 6 matching bases. The CDR3 DNA reads TGTGCCAGCAGTCCACCCAACAGGGCTAGCGAGCAGTACTTC. It encodes CASSPPNRASEQYF.